This T cell receptor (beta chain) was recorded in a study of blood T cell repertoires in COVID-19. About the study: Spain, Italy and the United States supplied samples that represented acute and convalescent COVID-19. T cells, B-cell-depleted T cells, or PBMCs supplied cDNA or gDNA.

This CDR3 comprises 14 residues. The germline V gene encodes CDR1 SNHLY and CDR2 FYNNEI. The V end was cut by 7 bases, the J end by 6 bases, with 16 bases between. Methods used by the authors: Amplifying reference gene primers gave estimates of nucleated cell counts. Some clones are missing from TCRdb's copy, which holds only in-frame ones; the method was immunoSEQ multiplex PCR. V, J and clone size are taken as reported in that table, and D and trimming were inferred from the DNA itself. The profile shows approximately 220,000 clones, more than 65% of them singletons. Sequencing was done on a sample of peripheral blood. This clonotype was obtained from a woman aged 80 or over with acute or convalescent COVID-19. This rearrangement joins TRBV2 to TRBJ2-1, with D tentatively TRBD1 (6 bases). The CDR3 here is CASTETGFFNEQFF. The CDR3 nucleotides are TGTGCCAGCACCGAGACAGGATTCTTCAATGAGCAGTTCTTC.